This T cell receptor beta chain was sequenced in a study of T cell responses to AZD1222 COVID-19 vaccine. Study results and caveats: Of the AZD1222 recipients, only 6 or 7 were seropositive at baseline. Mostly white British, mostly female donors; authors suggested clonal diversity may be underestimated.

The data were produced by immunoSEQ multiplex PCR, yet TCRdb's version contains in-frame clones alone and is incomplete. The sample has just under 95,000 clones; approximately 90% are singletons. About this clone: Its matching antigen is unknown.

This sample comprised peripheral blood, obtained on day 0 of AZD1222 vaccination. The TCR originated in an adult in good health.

The CDR3 DNA follows: TGTGCCAGTAGTACCCGGACTAGCGGGGTCACCGGGGAGCTGTTTTTT. This sequence encodes CASSTRTSGVTGELFF. The chain links TRBV19 to TRBJ2-2, with TRBD2 matching 12 bases. After removal of 4 bases from V and 4 bases from J, the junction contained 4 bases not matched to a gene. CDR3 length equals 16 residues. Per the germline V gene, CDR1 is LNHDA and CDR2 is SQIVND (reference sequence).